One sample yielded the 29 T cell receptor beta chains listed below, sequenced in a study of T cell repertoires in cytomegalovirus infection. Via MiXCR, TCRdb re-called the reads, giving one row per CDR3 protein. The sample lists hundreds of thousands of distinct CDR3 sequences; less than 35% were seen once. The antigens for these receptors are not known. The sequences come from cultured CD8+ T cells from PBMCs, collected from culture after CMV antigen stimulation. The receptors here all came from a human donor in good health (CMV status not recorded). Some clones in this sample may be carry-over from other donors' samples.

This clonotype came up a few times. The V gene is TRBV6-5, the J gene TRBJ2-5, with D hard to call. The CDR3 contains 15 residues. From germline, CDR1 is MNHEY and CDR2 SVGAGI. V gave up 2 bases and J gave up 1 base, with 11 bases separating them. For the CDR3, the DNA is TGTGCCAGCAGTTACATGATCGGGCGCCAAGAGACCCAGTACTTC. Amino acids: CASSYMIGRQETQYF.

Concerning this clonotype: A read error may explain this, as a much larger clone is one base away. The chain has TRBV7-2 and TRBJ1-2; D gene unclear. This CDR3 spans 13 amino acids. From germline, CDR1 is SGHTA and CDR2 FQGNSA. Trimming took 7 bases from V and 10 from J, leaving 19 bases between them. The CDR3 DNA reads TGTGCCAGCATCCCATCGGGATTACGCGACTACACCTTC. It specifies CASIPSGLRDYTF.

CDR3 in amino acids: CASGNNSPLHF. CDR3 in DNA: TGTGCCAGCGGAAATAATTCACCCCTCCACTTT. The chain carries TRBV19 and TRBJ1-6, with D unresolved. The V gene's germline CDR1 is LNHDA and CDR2 SQIVND (reference sequence). The CDR3 spans 11 residues. The germline V and J ends were trimmed by 9 bases and 5 bases, with 5 bases remaining between them.

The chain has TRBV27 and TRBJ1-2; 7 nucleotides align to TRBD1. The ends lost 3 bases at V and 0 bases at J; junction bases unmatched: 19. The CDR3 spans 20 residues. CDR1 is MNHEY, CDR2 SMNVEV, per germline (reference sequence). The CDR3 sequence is CASSFLPTGPRPGSNYGYTF. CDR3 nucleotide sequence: TGTGCCAGCAGTTTCCTACCGACAGGGCCTCGTCCGGGGTCTAACTATGGCTACACCTTC.

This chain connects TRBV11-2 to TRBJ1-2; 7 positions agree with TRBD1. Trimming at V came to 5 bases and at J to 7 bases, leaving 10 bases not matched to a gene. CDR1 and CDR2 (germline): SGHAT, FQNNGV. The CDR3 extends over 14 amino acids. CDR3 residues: CASSPDRNFCGYTF. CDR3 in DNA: TGTGCCAGCAGCCCGGACAGGAATTTTTGTGGCTACACCTTC. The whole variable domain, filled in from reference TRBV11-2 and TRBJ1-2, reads EAGVAQSPRYKIIEKRQSVAFWCNPISGHATLYWYQQILGQGPKLLIQFQNNGVVDDSQLPKDRFSAERLKGVDSTLKIQPAKLEDSAVYLCASSPDRNFCGYTFGSGTRLTVV.

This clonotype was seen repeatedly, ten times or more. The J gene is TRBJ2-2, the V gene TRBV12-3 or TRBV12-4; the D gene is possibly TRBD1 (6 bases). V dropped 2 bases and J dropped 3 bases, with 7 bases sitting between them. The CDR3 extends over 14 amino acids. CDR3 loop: CASSLQGYTGELFF. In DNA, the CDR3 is TGTGCCAGCAGTTTACAGGGGTACACCGGGGAGCTGTTTTTT.

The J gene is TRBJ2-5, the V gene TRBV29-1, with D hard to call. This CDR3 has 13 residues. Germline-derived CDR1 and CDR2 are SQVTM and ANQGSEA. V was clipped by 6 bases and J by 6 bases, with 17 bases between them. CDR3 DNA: TGCAGCGTATCGGGCGGCAGGCACAAGACCCAGTACTTC. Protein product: CSVSGGRHKTQYF.

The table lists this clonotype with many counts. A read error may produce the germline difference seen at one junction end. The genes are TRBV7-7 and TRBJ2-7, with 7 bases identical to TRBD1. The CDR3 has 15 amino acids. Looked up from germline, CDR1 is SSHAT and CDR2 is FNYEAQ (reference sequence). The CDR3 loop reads CASSLEQGSSYEQYF. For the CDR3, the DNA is TGTGCTAGCAGCTTAGAACAGGGGAGCTCCTACGAGCAGTACTTC.

The chain's CDR3 is CASSRLGGNQPQHF. CDR3 bases: TGTGCCAGCAGCCGGTTGGGGGGAAATCAGCCCCAGCATTTT. The V call is TRBV7-9, the J call TRBJ1-5; perhaps TRBD1 as D (5 bases). Germline V gives CDR1 SEHNR, CDR2 FQNEAQ (reference sequence). This CDR3 is built from 14 residues. The V end lost 5 bases, the J end lost 4 bases, and 12 bases lay between the germline ends.

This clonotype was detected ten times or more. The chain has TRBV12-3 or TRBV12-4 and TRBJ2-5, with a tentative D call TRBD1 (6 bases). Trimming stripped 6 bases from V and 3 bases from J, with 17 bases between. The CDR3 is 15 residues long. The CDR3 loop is CASRGAAEKEETQYF. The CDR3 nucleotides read TGTGCCAGCAGGGGGGCGGCGGAAAAGGAAGAGACCCAGTACTTC.

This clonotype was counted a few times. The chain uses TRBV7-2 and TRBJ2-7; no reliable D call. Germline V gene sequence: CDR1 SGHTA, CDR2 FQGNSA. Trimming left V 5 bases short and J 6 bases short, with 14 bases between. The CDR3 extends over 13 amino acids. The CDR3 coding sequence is TGTGCCAGCAGCCTAAACCGGGTATCCGAGCAGTACTTC. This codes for CASSLNRVSEQYF.

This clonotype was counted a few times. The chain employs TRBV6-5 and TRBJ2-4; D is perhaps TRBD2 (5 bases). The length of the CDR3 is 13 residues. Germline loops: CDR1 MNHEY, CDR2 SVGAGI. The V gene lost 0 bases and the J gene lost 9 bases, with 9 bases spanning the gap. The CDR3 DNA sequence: TGTGCCAGCAGTTACTCAAACGGGATCATTCAGTACTTC. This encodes CASSYSNGIIQYF.

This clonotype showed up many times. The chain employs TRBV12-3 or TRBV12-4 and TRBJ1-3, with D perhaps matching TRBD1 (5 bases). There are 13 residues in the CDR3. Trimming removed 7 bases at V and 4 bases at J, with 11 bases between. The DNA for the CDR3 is TGTGCCAGCACCTGGGGACTGGGAAACACCATATATTTT. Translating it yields CASTWGLGNTIYF.

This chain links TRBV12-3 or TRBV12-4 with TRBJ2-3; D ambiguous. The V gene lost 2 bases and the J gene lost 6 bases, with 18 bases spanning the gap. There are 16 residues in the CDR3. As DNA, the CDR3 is TGTGCCAGCAGTTTACTGACTTTAGTTCTGTCTGATACGCAGTATTTT. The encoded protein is CASSLLTLVLSDTQYF.

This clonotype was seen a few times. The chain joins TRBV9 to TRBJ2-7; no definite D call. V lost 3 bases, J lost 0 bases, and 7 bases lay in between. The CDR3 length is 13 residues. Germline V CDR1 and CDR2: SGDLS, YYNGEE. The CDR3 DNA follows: TGTGCCAGCAGCGAGGATCCCTCCTACGAGCAGTACTTC. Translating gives CASSEDPSYEQYF.

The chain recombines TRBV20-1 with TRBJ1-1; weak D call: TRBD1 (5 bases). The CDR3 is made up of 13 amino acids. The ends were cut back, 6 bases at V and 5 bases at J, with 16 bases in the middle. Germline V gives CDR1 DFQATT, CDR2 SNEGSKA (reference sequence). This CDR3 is CSATRPGETEAFF. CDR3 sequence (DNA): TGCAGTGCCACGCGCCCGGGGGAGACTGAAGCTTTCTTT.

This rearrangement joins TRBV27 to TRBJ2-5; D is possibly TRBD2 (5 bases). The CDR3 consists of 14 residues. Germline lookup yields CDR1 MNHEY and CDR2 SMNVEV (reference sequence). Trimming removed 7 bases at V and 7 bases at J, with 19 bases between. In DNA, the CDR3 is TGTGCCAGCACGCCGACGGCGGGCTCGGGGACCCAGTACTTC. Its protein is CASTPTAGSGTQYF.

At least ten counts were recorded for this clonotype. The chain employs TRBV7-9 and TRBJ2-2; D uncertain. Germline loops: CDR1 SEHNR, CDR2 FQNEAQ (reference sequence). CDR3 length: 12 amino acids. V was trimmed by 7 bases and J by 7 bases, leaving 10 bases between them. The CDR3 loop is CASTLLGGELFF. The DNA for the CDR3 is TGTGCCAGCACCCTCCTGGGCGGGGAGCTGTTTTTT. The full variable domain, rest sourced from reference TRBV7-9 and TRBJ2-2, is DTGVSQNPRHKITKRGQNVTFRCDPISEHNRLYWYRQTLGQGPEFLTYFQNEAQLEKSRLLSDRFSAERPKGSFSTLEIQRTEQGDSAMYLCASTLLGGELFFGEGSRLTVL.

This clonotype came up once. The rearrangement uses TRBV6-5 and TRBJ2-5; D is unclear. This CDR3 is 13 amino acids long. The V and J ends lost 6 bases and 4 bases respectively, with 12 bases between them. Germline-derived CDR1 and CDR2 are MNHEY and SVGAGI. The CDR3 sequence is CASSHPPGETQYF. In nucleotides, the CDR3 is TGTGCCAGCAGCCATCCACCGGGAGAGACCCAGTACTTC.

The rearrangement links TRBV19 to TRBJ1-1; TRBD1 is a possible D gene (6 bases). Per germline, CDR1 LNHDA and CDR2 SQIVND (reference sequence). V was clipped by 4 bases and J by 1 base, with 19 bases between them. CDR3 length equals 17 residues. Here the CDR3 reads CASSTTVEQGQNTEAFF. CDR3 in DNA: TGTGCCAGTAGTACAACCGTCGAACAGGGACAGAACACTGAAGCTTTCTTT.

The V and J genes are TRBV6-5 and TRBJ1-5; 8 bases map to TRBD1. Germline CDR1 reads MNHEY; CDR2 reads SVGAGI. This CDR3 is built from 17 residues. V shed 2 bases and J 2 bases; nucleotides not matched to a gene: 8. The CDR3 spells CASSYDTDREGNQPQHF. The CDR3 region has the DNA TGTGCCAGCAGTTACGATACGGACAGGGAGGGCAATCAGCCCCAGCATTTT.

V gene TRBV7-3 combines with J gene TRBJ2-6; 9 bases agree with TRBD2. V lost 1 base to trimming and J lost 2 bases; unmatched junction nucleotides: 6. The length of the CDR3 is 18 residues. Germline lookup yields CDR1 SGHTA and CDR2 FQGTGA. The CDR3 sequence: CASSLNGGGATGANVLTF. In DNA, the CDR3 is TGTGCCAGCAGCTTAAACGGCGGGGGGGCAACTGGGGCCAACGTCCTGACTTTC.

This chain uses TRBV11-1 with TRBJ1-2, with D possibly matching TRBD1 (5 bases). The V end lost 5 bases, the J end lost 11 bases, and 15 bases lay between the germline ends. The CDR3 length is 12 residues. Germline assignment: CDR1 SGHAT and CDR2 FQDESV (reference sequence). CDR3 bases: TGTGCCAGCAGCCCGAACCCCAGGGCATACACCTTC. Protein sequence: CASSPNPRAYTF. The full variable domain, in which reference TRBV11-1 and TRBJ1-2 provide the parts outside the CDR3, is EAEVAQSPRYKITEKSQAVAFWCDPISGHATLYWYRQILGQGPELLVQFQDESVVDDSQLPKDRFSAERLKGVDSTLKIQPAELGDSAMYLCASSPNPRAYTFGSGTRLTVV.

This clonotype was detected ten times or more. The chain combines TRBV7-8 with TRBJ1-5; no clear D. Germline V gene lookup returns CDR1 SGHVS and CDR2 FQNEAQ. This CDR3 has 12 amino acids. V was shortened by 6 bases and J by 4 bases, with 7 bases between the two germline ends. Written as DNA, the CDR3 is TGTGCCAGCAGGTACAATAATCAGCCCCAGCATTTT. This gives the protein CASRYNNQPQHF.

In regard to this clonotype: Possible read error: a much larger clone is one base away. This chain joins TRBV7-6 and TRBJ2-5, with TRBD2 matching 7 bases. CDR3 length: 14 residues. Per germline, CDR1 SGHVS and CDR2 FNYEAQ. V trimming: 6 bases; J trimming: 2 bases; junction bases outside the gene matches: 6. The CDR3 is CASSYRLAQETQYF. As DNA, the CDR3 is TGTGCCAGCAGTTACAGACTAGCACAAGAGACCCAGTACTTC.

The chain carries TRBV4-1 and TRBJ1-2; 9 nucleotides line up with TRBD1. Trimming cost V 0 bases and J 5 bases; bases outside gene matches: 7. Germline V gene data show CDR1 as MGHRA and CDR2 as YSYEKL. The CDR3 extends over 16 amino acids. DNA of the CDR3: TGCGCCAGCAGCCAAGATGTAACAGGGGGCCAGTATGGCTACACCTTC. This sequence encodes CASSQDVTGGQYGYTF.

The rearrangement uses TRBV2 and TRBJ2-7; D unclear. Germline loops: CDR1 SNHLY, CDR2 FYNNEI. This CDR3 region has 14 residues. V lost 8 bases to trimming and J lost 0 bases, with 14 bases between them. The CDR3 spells CASAELDLSYEQYV. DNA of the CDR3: TGTGCCAGCGCGGAGCTCGACCTCTCCTACGAGCAGTACGTC.

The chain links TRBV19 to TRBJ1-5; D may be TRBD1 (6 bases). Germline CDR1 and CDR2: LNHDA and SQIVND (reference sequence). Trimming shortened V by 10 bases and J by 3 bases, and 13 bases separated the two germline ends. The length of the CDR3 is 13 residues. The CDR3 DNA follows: TGTGCCACCAAAGACAGGTTCAATCAGCCCCAGCATTTT. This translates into CATKDRFNQPQHF.

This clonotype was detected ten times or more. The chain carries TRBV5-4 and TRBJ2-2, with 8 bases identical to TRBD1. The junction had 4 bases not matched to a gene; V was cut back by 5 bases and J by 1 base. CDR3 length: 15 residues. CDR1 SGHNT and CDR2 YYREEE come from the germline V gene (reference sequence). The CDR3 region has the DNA TGTGCCAGCAGGCCGGGACAGGAGAACACCGGGGAGCTGTTTTTT. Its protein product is CASRPGQENTGELFF.